These T cell receptor beta chains were read from a single sample in a study of blood T cell repertoires in COVID-19. Sequencing was performed with immunoSEQ multiplex PCR; in TCRdb, only in-frame clones are kept and a portion is missing. The profile covers roughly 210,000 clones, with roughly 91% appearing a single time and around 7% taken by the ten largest. Specimen: PBMCs or T cells enriched from blood (not recorded which). The receptors come from a young man in a cohort exposed to, infected with or recovered from COVID-19 (not recorded which). Each CDR3 is given with its conserved first and last residue. Each record gives: clone size, V gene, D gene, J gene, CDR3 protein, CDR3 DNA. D genes are given only for firm matches. The size of a clone is reported for some rows only, either as once, few or many, or as a class for expanded clones.

once	TRBV2	TRBD1	TRBJ1-2	CASSRDRVDRSYGYTF	TGTGCCAGTTCCCGGGACAGGGTCGACCGGAGCTATGGCTACACCTTC
NA	TRBV11-2	NA	TRBJ1-1	CASSLNRPFLPNTEAFF	TGTGCCAGCAGCTTAAACAGACCCTTCCTACCGAACACTGAAGCTTTCTTT
NA	TRBV28	NA	TRBJ1-5	CASSLGGSNQPQHF	TGTGCCAGCAGTTTGGGGGGTAGCAATCAGCCCCAGCATTTT
NA	TRBV7-2	NA	TRBJ2-2	CASSPYQGELFF	TGTGCCAGCAGCCCCTACCAAGGGGAGCTGTTTTTT
NA	TRBV4-2	TRBD1	TRBJ2-5	CASSQEAPRTGKETQYF	TGTGCCAGCAGCCAAGAGGCCCCGAGGACAGGGAAAGAGACCCAGTACTTC
NA	TRBV9	NA	TRBJ2-5	CASSVGQEETQYF	TGTGCCAGCAGCGTAGGACAGGAAGAGACCCAGTACTTC
NA	TRBV7-8	NA	TRBJ1-5	CASSLAGWQVQSNQPQHF	TGTGCCAGCAGCTTAGCTGGATGGCAGGTGCAGAGCAATCAGCCCCAGCATTTT
few	TRBV5-8	NA	TRBJ2-2	CASSFAGLGTGELFF	TGTGCCAGCAGCTTCGCCGGGTTGGGCACCGGGGAGCTGTTTTTT
NA	TRBV15	NA	TRBJ2-6	CATSSRSGANVLTF	TGTGCCACCAGCAGTCGCTCTGGGGCCAACGTCCTGACTTTC
NA	TRBV28	TRBD2	TRBJ2-7	CASRKPAGGSDEQYF	TGTGCCAGCAGGAAACCAGCGGGAGGGTCTGACGAGCAGTACTTC
NA	TRBV5-4	TRBD2	TRBJ2-1	CASSLEGLGYNEQFF	TGTGCCAGCAGCTTGGAGGGACTAGGGTACAATGAGCAGTTCTTC
NA	TRBV18	TRBD2	TRBJ2-1	CASSPRIAGADNEQFF	TGTGCCAGCTCACCGAGGATAGCGGGAGCGGACAATGAGCAGTTCTTC
few	TRBV11-2	NA	TRBJ1-1	CASSFSPSGEAFF	TGTGCCAGCAGCTTCTCGCCTTCGGGTGAAGCTTTCTTT
NA	TRBV5-5	NA	TRBJ2-5	CASSPYQETQYF	TGTGCCAGCAGCCCCTACCAAGAGACCCAGTACTTC
NA	TRBV7-2	TRBD2	TRBJ2-1	CASSSPGLAGGNNEQFF	TGTGCCAGCAGCTCCCCTGGACTAGCGGGAGGGAACAATGAGCAGTTCTTC
NA	TRBV14	TRBD2	TRBJ2-3	CASSPYRGEAYTDTQYF	TGTGCCAGCAGCCCCTATCGGGGGGAGGCCTACACAGATACGCAGTATTTT
NA	TRBV24-1	NA	TRBJ2-1	CATAVGNYNEQFF	TGTGCCACCGCCGTCGGGAACTACAATGAGCAGTTCTTC
NA	TRBV21-1	NA	TRBJ1-1	CASRLRTGPTKGTEAFF	TGTGCCAGCAGACTTAGAACAGGGCCGACAAAGGGCACTGAAGCTTTCTTT
NA	TRBV15	TRBD1	TRBJ1-2	CATSITPNGQGGIRYGYTF	TGTGCCACCAGCATTACCCCTAACGGACAGGGAGGGATTCGCTATGGCTACACCTTC
NA	TRBV5-1	TRBD2	TRBJ2-7	CASSPTMSGSLSYEQYF	TGCGCCAGCAGCCCGACGATGAGCGGGAGTCTCTCCTACGAGCAGTACTTC
few	TRBV19	NA	TRBJ2-1	CASTLGSSYNEQFF	TGTGCCAGTACCCTTGGGAGCTCCTACAATGAGCAGTTCTTC
NA	TRBV5-1	NA	TRBJ2-6	CASSSHSGANVLTF	TGCGCCAGCAGTTCCCACTCTGGGGCCAACGTCCTGACTTTC
NA	TRBV7-9	TRBD1	TRBJ1-2	CASSSGTGSYTF	TGTGCCAGCAGCTCCGGGACAGGTAGCTACACCTTC
once	TRBV28	NA	TRBJ1-2	CASSFPPAGYGYTF	TGTGCCAGCAGTTTTCCCCCGGCAGGCTATGGCTACACCTTC
NA	TRBV7-3	TRBD2	TRBJ2-1	CASSLTRREGYNEQFF	TGTGCCAGCAGCTTAACGCGGCGGGAGGGATACAATGAGCAGTTCTTC
NA	TRBV18	TRBD2	TRBJ2-3	CASSLAGPSTDTQYF	TGTGCCAGCTCACTAGCGGGACCGAGCACAGATACGCAGTATTTT
NA	TRBV5-3	TRBD2	TRBJ2-1	CARSLAGGTLGSYNEQFF	TGTGCCAGAAGCTTAGCGGGGGGCACCCTGGGGTCCTACAATGAGCAGTTCTTC
NA	TRBV27	NA	TRBJ1-1	CASSLSRGTEAFF	TGTGCCAGCAGTTTAAGCCGGGGCACTGAAGCTTTCTTT
once	TRBV6-5	NA	TRBJ2-2	CASSYNGAVTGELFF	TGTGCCAGCAGTTACAATGGGGCGGTCACCGGGGAGCTGTTTTTT
NA	TRBV29-1	TRBD2	TRBJ2-7	CSAWTSSYEQYF	TGCAGCGCTTGGACTAGCTCCTACGAGCAGTACTTC
NA	TRBV21-1	NA	TRBJ1-6	CASSSETGFYNSPLHF	TGTGCCAGCAGCAGCGAGACAGGGTTCTATAATTCACCCCTCCACTTT
NA	TRBV28	TRBD1	TRBJ1-5	CASSPRDRGEGNQPQHF	TGTGCCAGCAGTCCCCGGGACAGGGGCGAAGGCAATCAGCCCCAGCATTTT
NA	TRBV5-1	TRBD1	TRBJ2-1	CASRDRRREQFF	TGCGCCAGCAGGGACAGGAGAAGGGAGCAGTTCTTC
NA	TRBV28	NA	TRBJ2-1	CASSLPGTRDEQFF	TGTGCCAGCAGTTTGCCGGGAACTAGGGATGAGCAGTTCTTC
NA	TRBV2	TRBD1	TRBJ1-5	CASILEQGVHQPQHF	TGTGCCAGCATCTTAGAACAGGGGGTACATCAGCCCCAGCATTTT
NA	TRBV7-2	NA	TRBJ2-3	CASSLEPSTDTQYF	TGTGCCAGCAGCTTGGAGCCCAGCACAGATACGCAGTATTTT
NA	TRBV10-1	TRBD1	TRBJ1-1	CASRGTGGRRNTEAFF	TGCGCCAGCAGAGGAACAGGGGGTCGGAGGAACACTGAAGCTTTCTTT
NA	TRBV5-4	TRBD2	TRBJ2-1	CASSGTSGMNNEQFF	TGTGCCAGCAGCGGGACTAGCGGGATGAACAATGAGCAGTTCTTC
NA	TRBV11-2	NA	TRBJ2-2	CASSFGQISTGELFF	TGTGCCAGCAGCTTTGGGCAGATATCCACCGGGGAGCTGTTTTTT
NA	TRBV5-4	TRBD2	TRBJ2-2	CASSAKLAGETGELFF	TGTGCCAGCAGCGCGAAACTAGCGGGAGAAACCGGGGAGCTGTTTTTT
NA	TRBV5-1	TRBD2	TRBJ2-1	CASSRVAGSHEQFF	TGCGCCAGCAGCAGGGTAGCGGGAAGCCATGAGCAGTTCTTC
NA	TRBV28	NA	TRBJ1-1	CASSNVEGLGTEAFF	TGTGCCAGCAGTAACGTGGAGGGGCTGGGCACTGAAGCTTTCTTT
few	TRBV6-5	TRBD2	TRBJ2-1	CASQGNLAGDEQFF	TGTGCCAGCCAGGGCAATCTAGCGGGAGACGAGCAGTTCTTC
NA	TRBV28	TRBD1	TRBJ1-4	CASSLRDRVEKLFF	TGTGCCAGCAGTCTCCGGGACAGGGTTGAAAAACTGTTTTTT
NA	TRBV5-1	TRBD1	TRBJ1-2	CASSPGTAGYGYTF	TGCGCCAGCAGCCCCGGGACAGCGGGCTATGGCTACACCTTC
NA	TRBV19	NA	TRBJ2-6	CASMTSGANVLTF	TGTGCCAGTATGACATCTGGGGCCAACGTCCTGACTTTC
NA	TRBV10-3	TRBD1	TRBJ1-1	CAISGLGQLNTEAFF	TGTGCCATCAGTGGACTGGGACAGTTGAACACTGAAGCTTTCTTT
few	TRBV19	TRBD1	TRBJ2-7	CASKITGVGGYEQYF	TGTGCCAGTAAGATTACAGGGGTCGGAGGCTACGAGCAGTACTTC
NA	TRBV11-2	NA	TRBJ1-5	CASSLDGVRVFNQPQHF	TGTGCCAGCAGCTTAGATGGTGTCCGCGTTTTCAATCAGCCCCAGCATTTT